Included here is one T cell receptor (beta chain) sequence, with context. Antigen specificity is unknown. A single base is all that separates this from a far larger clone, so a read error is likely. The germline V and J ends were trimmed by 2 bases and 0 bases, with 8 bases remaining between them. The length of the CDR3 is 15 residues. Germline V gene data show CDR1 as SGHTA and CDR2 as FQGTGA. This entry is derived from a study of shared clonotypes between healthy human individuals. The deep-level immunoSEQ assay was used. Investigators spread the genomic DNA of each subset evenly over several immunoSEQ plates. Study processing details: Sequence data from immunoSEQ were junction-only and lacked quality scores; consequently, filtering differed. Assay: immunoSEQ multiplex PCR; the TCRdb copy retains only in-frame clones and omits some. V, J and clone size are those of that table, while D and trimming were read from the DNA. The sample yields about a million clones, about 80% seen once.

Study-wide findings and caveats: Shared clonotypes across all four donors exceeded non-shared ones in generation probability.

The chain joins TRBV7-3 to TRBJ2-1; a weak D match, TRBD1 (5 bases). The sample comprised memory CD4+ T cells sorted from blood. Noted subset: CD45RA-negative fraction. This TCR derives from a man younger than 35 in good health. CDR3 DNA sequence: TGTGCCAGCAGCTTAGGCCAGGGCTCCTACAATGAGCAGTTCTTC. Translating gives CASSLGQGSYNEQFF.